This T cell receptor (beta chain) was recorded in a study of blood T cell repertoires in COVID-19. For the study at large: Donors in the United States, Italy and Spain gave samples during acute or convalescent COVID-19.

The CDR3 loop spans 13 amino acids. Germline loops: CDR1 SGHVS, CDR2 FQNEAQ. V lost 5 bases and J 5 bases, leaving 12 bases between the germline ends. Method: immunoSEQ multiplex PCR; TCRdb's copy keeps in-frame clones and lacks some. The sample holds approximately 79,000 clones, more than 85% seen once. This chain uses TRBV7-8 with TRBJ1-2; the D gene is possibly TRBD1 (5 bases). Sequenced material: peripheral blood. The TCR originated in a man aged 55 to 70 with acute or convalescent COVID-19. CDR3 sequence: CASSPPGLYGYTF. The CDR3 region has the DNA TGTGCCAGCAGCCCGCCGGGACTGTATGGCTACACCTTC.